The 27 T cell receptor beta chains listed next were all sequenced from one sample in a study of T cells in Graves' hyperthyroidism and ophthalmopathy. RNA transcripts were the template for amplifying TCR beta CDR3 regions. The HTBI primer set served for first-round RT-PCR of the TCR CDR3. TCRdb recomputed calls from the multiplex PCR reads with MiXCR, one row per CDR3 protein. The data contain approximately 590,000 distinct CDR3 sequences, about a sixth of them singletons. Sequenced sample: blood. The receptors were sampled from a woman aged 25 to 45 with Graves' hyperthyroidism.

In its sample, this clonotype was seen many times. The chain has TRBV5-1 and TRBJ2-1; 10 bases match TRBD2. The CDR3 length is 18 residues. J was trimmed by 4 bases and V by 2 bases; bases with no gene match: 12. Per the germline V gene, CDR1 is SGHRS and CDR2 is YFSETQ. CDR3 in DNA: TGCGCCAGCAGCTTTTCCCCGGCTAGCGGGAGTTATTACAATGAGCAGTTCTTC. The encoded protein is CASSFSPASGSYYNEQFF. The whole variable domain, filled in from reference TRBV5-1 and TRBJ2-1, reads KAGVTQTPRYLIKTRGQQVTLSCSPISGHRSVSWYQQTPGQGLQFLFEYFSETQRNKGNFPGRFSGRQFSNSRSEMNVSTLELGDSALYLCASSFSPASGSYYNEQFFGPGTRLTVL.

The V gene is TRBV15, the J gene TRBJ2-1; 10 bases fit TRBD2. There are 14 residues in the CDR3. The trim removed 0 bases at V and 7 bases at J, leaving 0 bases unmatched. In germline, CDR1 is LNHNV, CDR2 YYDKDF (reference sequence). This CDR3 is CATSRETSGNEQFF. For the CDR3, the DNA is TGTGCCACCAGCAGAGAGACTAGCGGGAATGAGCAGTTCTTC. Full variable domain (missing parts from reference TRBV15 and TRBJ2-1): DAMVIQNPRYQVTQFGKPVTLSCSQTLNHNVMYWYQQKSSQAPKLLFHYYDKDFNNEADTPDNFQSRRPNTSFCFLDIRSPGLGDTAMYLCATSRETSGNEQFFGPGTRLTVL.

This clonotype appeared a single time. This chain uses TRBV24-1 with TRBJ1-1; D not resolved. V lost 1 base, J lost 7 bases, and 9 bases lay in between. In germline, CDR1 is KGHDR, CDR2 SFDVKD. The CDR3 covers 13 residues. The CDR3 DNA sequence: TGTGCCACCAGTGATTTTTTGGGCAATGAAGCTTTCTTT. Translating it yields CATSDFLGNEAFF.

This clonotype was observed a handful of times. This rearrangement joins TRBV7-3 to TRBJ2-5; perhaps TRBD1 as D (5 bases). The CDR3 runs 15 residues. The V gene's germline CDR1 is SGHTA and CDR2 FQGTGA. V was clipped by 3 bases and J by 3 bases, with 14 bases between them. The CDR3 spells CASSLGQNTEETQYF. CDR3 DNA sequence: TGTGCCAGCAGCTTGGGGCAAAACACTGAAGAGACCCAGTACTTC.

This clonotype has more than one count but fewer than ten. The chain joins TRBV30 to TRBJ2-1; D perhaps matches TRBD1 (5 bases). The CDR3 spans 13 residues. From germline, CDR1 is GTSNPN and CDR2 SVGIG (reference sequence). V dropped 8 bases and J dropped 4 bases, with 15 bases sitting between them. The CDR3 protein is CAGNRYSYNEQFF. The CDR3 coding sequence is TGTGCCGGGAACAGGTATTCGTACAATGAGCAGTTCTTC.

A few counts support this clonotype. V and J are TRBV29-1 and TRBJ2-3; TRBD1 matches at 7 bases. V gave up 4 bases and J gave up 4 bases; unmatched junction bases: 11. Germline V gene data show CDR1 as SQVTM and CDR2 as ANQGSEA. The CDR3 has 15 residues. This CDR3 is CSVADRVGRADTQYF. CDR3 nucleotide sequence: TGCAGCGTTGCCGACAGGGTGGGCCGGGCAGATACGCAGTATTTT.

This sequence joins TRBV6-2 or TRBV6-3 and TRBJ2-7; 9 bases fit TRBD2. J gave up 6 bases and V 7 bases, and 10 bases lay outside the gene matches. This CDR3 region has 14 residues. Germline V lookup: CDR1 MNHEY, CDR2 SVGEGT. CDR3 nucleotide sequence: TGTGCCAGCACCCCTGCTAGCGGGATTTCCGAGCAGTACTTC. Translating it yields CASTPASGISEQYF.

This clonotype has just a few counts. CDR3 nucleotides: TGTGCCAGCAGGGAGGGGAGACAGGCCGCATCTGGGGGTAACTATGGCTACACCTTC. Translation: CASREGRQAASGGNYGYTF. The chain joins TRBV25-1 to TRBJ1-2; weak D call: TRBD1 (6 bases). Trimming stripped 6 bases from V and 1 base from J, with 27 bases between. The length of the CDR3 is 19 residues. Germline CDR1 MGHDK, CDR2 SYGVNS.

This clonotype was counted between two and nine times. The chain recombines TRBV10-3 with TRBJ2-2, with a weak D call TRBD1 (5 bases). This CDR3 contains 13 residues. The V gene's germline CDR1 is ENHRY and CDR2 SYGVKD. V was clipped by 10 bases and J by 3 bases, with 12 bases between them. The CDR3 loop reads CATSPQDTGELFF. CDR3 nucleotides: TGTGCCACTTCGCCACAGGACACCGGGGAGCTGTTTTTT.

The CDR3 DNA reads TGCGCCAGTACAGAAGCGGGAACGTTTAATGAGCAGTTCTTC. Amino acids: CASTEAGTFNEQFF. This sequence joins TRBV10-2 and TRBJ2-1, with 7 bases lining up with TRBD2. The V and J ends lost 9 bases and 7 bases, in that order; junction bases with no gene match: 12. CDR1 WSHSY and CDR2 SAAADI come from the germline V gene. This CDR3 has 14 amino acids.

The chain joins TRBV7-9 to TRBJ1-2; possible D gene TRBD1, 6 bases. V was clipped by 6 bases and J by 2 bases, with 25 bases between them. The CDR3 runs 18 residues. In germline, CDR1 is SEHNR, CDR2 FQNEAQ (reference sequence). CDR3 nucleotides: TGTGCCAGCAGTCCGCCCAATCCGGGACACCGAGAGAACTATGGCTACACCTTC. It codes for CASSPPNPGHRENYGYTF.

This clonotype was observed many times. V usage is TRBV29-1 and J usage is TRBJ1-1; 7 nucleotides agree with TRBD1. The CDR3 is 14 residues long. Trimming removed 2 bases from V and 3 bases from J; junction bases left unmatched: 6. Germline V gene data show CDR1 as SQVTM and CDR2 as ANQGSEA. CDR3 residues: CSVERQGGYTEAFF. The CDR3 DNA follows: TGCAGCGTTGAACGACAGGGCGGGTACACTGAAGCTTTCTTT.

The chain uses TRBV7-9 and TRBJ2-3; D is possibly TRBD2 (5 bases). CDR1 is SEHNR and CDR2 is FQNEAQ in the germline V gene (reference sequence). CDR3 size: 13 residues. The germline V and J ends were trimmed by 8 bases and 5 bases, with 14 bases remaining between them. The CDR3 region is CASSLARGDTQYF. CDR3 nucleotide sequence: TGTGCCAGCTCTTTAGCACGGGGAGATACGCAGTATTTT.

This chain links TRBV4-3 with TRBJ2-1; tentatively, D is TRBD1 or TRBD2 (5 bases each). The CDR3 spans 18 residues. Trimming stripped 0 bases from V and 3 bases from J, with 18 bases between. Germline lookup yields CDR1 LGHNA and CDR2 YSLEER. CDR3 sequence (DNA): TGCGCCAGCAGCCAAGAAGGTATCGCGGGTCAGGGCTACAATGAGCAGTTCTTC. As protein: CASSQEGIAGQGYNEQFF.

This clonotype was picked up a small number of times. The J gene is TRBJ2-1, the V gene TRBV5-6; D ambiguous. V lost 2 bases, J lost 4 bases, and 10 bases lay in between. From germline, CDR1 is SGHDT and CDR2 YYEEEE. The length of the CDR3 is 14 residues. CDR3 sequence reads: CASSFGRIYNEQFF. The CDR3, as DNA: TGTGCCAGCAGCTTCGGCAGGATTTACAATGAGCAGTTCTTC.

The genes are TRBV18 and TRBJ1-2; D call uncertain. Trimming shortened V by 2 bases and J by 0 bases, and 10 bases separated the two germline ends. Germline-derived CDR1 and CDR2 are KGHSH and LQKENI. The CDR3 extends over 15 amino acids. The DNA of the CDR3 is TGTGCCAGCTCACCAACCCCAGTAGCTAACTATGGCTACACCTTC. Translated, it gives CASSPTPVANYGYTF.

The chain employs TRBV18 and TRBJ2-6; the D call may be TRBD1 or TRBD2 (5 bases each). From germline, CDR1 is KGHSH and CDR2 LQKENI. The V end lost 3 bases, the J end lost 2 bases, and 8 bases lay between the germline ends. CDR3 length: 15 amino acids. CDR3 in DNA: TGTGCCAGCTCACCGGGGACGCCTGGGGCCAACGTCCTGACTTTC. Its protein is CASSPGTPGANVLTF.

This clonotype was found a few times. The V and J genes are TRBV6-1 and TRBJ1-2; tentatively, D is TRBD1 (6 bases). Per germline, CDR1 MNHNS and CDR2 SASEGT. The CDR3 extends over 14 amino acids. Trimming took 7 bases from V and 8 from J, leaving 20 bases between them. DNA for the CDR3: TGTGCCAGCACGGGAAGACAGGTTATGGAAGGCTACACCTTC. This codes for CASTGRQVMEGYTF.

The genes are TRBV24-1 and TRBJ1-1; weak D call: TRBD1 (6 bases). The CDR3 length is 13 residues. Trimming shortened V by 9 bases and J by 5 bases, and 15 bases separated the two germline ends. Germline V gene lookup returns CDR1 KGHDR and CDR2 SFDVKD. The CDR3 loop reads CATHIGGPTEAFF. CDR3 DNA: TGTGCCACCCATATCGGGGGCCCGACTGAAGCTTTCTTT.

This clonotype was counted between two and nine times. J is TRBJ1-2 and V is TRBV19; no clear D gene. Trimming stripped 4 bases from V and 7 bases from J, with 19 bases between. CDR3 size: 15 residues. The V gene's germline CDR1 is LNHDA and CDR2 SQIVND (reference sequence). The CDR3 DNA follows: TGTGCCAGTAGTAGGCTGCTCTGGGAACAGAGTGGCTACACCTTC. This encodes CASSRLLWEQSGYTF.

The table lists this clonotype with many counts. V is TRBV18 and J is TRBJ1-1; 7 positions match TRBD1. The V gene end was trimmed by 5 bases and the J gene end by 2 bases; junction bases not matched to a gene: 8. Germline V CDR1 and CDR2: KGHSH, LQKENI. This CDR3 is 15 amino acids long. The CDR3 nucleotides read TGTGCCAGCTCAGTCGGGACAGACCTTAACACTGAAGCTTTCTTT. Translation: CASSVGTDLNTEAFF.

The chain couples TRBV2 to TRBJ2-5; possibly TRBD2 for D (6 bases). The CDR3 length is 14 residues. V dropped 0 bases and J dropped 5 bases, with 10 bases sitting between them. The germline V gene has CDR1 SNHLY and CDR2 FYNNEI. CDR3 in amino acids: CASSEAGGDETQYF. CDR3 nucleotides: TGTGCCAGCAGTGAAGCGGGAGGTGATGAGACCCAGTACTTC.

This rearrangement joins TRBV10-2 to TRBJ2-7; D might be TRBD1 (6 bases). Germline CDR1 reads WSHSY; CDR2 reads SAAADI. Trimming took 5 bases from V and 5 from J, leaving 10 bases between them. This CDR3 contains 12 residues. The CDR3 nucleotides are TGCGCCAGCAGTTCGCAGGGGAACGAGCAGTACTTC. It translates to CASSSQGNEQYF.

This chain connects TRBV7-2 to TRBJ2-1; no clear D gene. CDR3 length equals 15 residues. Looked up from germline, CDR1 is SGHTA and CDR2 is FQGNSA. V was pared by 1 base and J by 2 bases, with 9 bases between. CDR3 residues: CASSLGPKPYNEQFF. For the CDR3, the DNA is TGTGCCAGCAGCTTAGGACCTAAACCCTACAATGAGCAGTTCTTC.

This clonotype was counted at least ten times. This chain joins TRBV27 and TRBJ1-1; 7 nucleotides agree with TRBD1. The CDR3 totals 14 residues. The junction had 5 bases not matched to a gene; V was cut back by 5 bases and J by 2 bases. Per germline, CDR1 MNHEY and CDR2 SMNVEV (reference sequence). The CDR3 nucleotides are TGTGCCAGCAGTGGACAGGCTATCAACACTGAAGCTTTCTTT. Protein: CASSGQAINTEAFF.

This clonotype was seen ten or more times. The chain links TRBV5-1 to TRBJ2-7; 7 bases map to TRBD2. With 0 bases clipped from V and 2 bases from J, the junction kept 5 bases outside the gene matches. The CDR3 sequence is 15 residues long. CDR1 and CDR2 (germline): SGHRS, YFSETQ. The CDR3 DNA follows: TGCGCCAGCAGCTTGGAGGGGACTACGACCTACGAGCAGTACTTC. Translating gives CASSLEGTTTYEQYF.

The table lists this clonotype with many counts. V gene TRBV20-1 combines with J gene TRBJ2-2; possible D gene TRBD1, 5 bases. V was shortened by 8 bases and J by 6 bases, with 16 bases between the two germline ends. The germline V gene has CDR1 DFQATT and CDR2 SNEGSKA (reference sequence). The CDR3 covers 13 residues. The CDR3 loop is CSSNRLGSGELFF. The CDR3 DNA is TGCAGTTCAAACAGGCTGGGCTCCGGGGAGCTGTTTTTT.